Here is one T cell receptor (beta chain) with its context. The data were taken from a study of CD8+CD57+ T cells in acquired aplastic anemia. Background on the study: CD4+ reads averaged around 10 million in healthy donors.

The use of genomic DNA as template underpinned the TCR beta VDJ and CDR3 profiling. TCRdb re-derived calls from the reads in MiXCR, one entry per CDR3 protein. The data show some 210,000 distinct CDR3 sequences, around 63% seen once. In germline, CDR1 is SEHNR, CDR2 FQNEAQ (reference sequence). The V gene lost 2 bases and the J gene lost 3 bases, with 13 bases spanning the gap. The CDR3 is made up of 16 amino acids. The rearrangement links TRBV7-9 to TRBJ1-4; no clear D gene. The sequenced sample consisted of sorted CD4+, CD8+, or CD8+CD57+ T cells (not recorded which) from PBMCs. This receptor was identified in a human donor in good health. The CDR3 protein is CASSLLPSDANEKLFF. The DNA of the CDR3 is TGTGCCAGCAGCTTATTACCCTCGGACGCTAATGAAAAACTGTTTTTT. Full variable domain (missing parts from reference TRBV7-9 and TRBJ1-4): DTGVSQNPRHKITKRGQNVTFRCDPISEHNRLYWYRQTLGQGPEFLTYFQNEAQLEKSRLLSDRFSAERPKGSFSTLEIQRTEQGDSAMYLCASSLLPSDANEKLFFGSGTQLSVL.